Below, 31 T cell receptor beta chains from the same sample are listed, as sequenced in a study of T cells in Graves' hyperthyroidism and ophthalmopathy (dated by TCRdb to between 2018 and 2021). Receptor amplification or capture employed multiplex PCR. TCRdb records Illumina HiSeq 2000 as the sequencer. The TCR beta CDR3 regions were amplified from the RNA transcripts. For the first round of RT-PCR on the TCR CDR3, the HTBI primer set was used together with the Qiagen OneStep RT-PCR kit. The public reads were reprocessed in TCRdb via fastp at Q25 and MiXCR, keeping in-frame beta chains. Rows matching on CDR3 protein sequence are summarized as one entry with the most common DNA and genes. Here the sample has approximately 700,000 distinct CDR3 sequences; roughly 45% occur a single time. The ten largest clones take up less than 9.5% of the sample. Sequenced input: peripheral blood or thyroid tissue (not recorded which). These receptors were taken from an adult man with Graves' disease, either hyperthyroidism or ophthalmopathy (not recorded which).

The V gene is TRBV15, the J gene TRBJ1-2; the D gene is possibly TRBD1 (5 bases). Germline CDR1 and CDR2: LNHNV and YYDKDF (reference sequence). The CDR3 contains 15 residues. The V and J ends lost 0 bases and 5 bases respectively, with 13 bases between them. DNA for the CDR3: TGTGCCACCAGCAGAGATATCCAGGGTCGGTATGGCTACACCTTC. Translating it yields CATSRDIQGRYGYTF.

The chain recombines TRBV7-9 with TRBJ1-2, with a possible D match to TRBD1 (6 bases). Germline loops: CDR1 SEHNR, CDR2 FQNEAQ (reference sequence). Trimming removed 6 bases at V and 7 bases at J, with 18 bases between. The CDR3 runs 14 residues. This chain's CDR3 is CASRPPGGAVGYTF. The CDR3 region has the DNA TGTGCCAGCAGGCCCCCGGGGGGCGCGGTTGGCTACACCTTC.

V usage is TRBV7-2 and J usage is TRBJ1-2, with a tentative D call TRBD1 (6 bases). Trimming removed 4 bases at V and 6 bases at J, with 18 bases between. The CDR3 has 15 residues. Germline V gene data show CDR1 as SGHTA and CDR2 as FQGNSA. DNA for the CDR3: TGTGCCAGCAGCTATGGGGTTGAGGGGGTGAATGGCTACACCTTC. Translated, it gives CASSYGVEGVNGYTF.

This clonotype has more than one count but fewer than ten. The rearrangement uses TRBV7-2 and TRBJ1-3; weak D call: TRBD1 (6 bases). The CDR3 length is 17 residues. The V gene's germline CDR1 is SGHTA and CDR2 FQGNSA. Between the trimmed V and J ends, which lost 5 bases and 3 bases, there was a span of 20 bases. CDR3 nucleotides: TGTGCCAGCAGCATAAGGGGGGCGCAGAAGTTTGGAAACACCATATATTTT. Translating gives CASSIRGAQKFGNTIYF.

This clonotype has ten or more counts. The chain links TRBV2 to TRBJ1-6, with D tentatively TRBD1 (5 bases). Germline V lookup: CDR1 SNHLY, CDR2 FYNNEI. The CDR3 sequence is 12 residues long. Trimming took off 7 bases at V and 10 bases at J, with 11 bases between the two ends. CDR3 nucleotide sequence: TGTGCCAGCAAGGCAGGGAAATCACCCCTCCACTTT. It is translated as CASKAGKSPLHF.

A remark on this clonotype: A much larger clone differs from this one at a single base, so this may be a read error. The CDR3 protein is CASSDQDRSNEQYF. Written as DNA, the CDR3 is TGTGCCAGCAGTGACCAGGACAGGTCCAACGAGCAGTACTTC. The rearrangement uses TRBV6-1 and TRBJ2-7; 7 bases line up with TRBD1. There are 14 residues in the CDR3. Germline trimming cut 3 bases from V and 5 bases from J; bases unmatched to any gene: 7. Per the germline V gene, CDR1 is MNHNS and CDR2 is SASEGT.

V gene TRBV7-2 combines with J gene TRBJ2-7; D possibly uses TRBD1 or TRBD2 (6 bases each). This CDR3 region has 13 residues. Trimming left V 5 bases short and J 5 bases short, with 13 bases between. CDR1 is SGHTA and CDR2 is FQGNSA in the germline V gene. The CDR3 is CASSPYGGDEQYF. CDR3 DNA: TGTGCCAGCAGCCCGTACGGGGGCGACGAGCAGTACTTC.

The chain couples TRBV29-1 to TRBJ2-2, with TRBD1 identical over 7 bases. CDR1 is SQVTM, CDR2 ANQGSEA, per germline. This CDR3 has 15 amino acids. Trimming cost V 5 bases and J 0 bases; bases outside gene matches: 6. CDR3 region: CSVHNRGSNTGELFF. CDR3 in DNA: TGCAGCGTTCATAACAGGGGCTCGAACACCGGGGAGCTGTTTTTT.

V is TRBV12-3 or TRBV12-4 and J is TRBJ2-7, with D possibly being TRBD1 (6 bases). The CDR3 length is 12 residues. The V gene lost 5 bases and the J gene lost 5 bases, with 10 bases spanning the gap. In DNA, the CDR3 is TGTGCCAGCAGTCACAGGGACGACGAGCAGTACTTC. Protein sequence: CASSHRDDEQYF.

The chain is built from TRBV7-2 and TRBJ2-5, with a tentative D call TRBD1 (5 bases). V lost 4 bases and J 2 bases, leaving 11 bases between the germline ends. This CDR3 spans 14 amino acids. Germline CDR1 and CDR2: SGHTA and FQGNSA. The CDR3 region is CASSYRQPQETQYF. CDR3 DNA: TGTGCCAGCAGCTACAGACAGCCACAAGAGACCCAGTACTTC.

Concerning this clonotype: One junction end disagrees with the germline gene, perhaps due to a read error. The V gene is TRBV24-1, the J gene TRBJ1-1; D may be TRBD1 (5 bases). The CDR3 totals 17 residues. Germline V gives CDR1 KGHDR, CDR2 SFDVKD. DNA of the CDR3: TGTGCCAGCAGTGGGGCAGGAGCCACCCTAGGGGTCGCTGAAGCTTTCTTT. This codes for CASSGAGATLGVAEAFF.

Only a few counts were recorded for this clonotype. The V call is TRBV6-5, the J call TRBJ2-7; 13 bases align to TRBD2. This CDR3 has 16 residues. Germline CDR1 reads MNHEY; CDR2 reads SVGAGI. After removal of 2 bases from V and 3 bases from J, the junction contained 4 bases not matched to a gene. DNA for the CDR3: TGTGCCAGCAGTTACGCGGGACTAGCGGGGCACTACGAGCAGTACTTC. Protein product: CASSYAGLAGHYEQYF.

The sample holds a few counts of this clonotype. The chain is built from TRBV7-8 and TRBJ1-2; D gene unclear. V lost 2 bases and J 4 bases, leaving 11 bases between the germline ends. The CDR3 contains 14 residues. In germline, CDR1 is SGHVS, CDR2 FQNEAQ. This CDR3 is CASSLSAFLYGYTF. CDR3 in DNA: TGTGCCAGCAGCTTATCGGCCTTCCTCTATGGCTACACCTTC.

The chain combines TRBV24-1 with TRBJ2-7; maybe TRBD2 (6 bases). V lost 4 bases to trimming and J lost 5 bases, with 20 bases between them. The CDR3 consists of 16 residues. Germline CDR1 reads KGHDR; CDR2 reads SFDVKD. The CDR3 loop is CATSDPSAGNLDEQYF. Written as DNA, the CDR3 is TGTGCCACCAGTGACCCCTCGGCGGGAAACTTAGACGAGCAGTACTTC.

The chain uses TRBV9 and TRBJ2-7; 8 nucleotides agree with TRBD1. CDR3 length equals 16 residues. The J segment lost 1 base and the V segment lost 3 bases, leaving 9 bases of the junction unmatched. Germline CDR1 SGDLS, CDR2 YYNGEE. This CDR3 reads CASSEGDRTLSYEQYF. CDR3 DNA sequence: TGTGCCAGCAGCGAGGGGGACAGGACCCTTTCCTACGAGCAGTACTTC.

This clonotype has a handful of counts. The chain employs TRBV7-8 and TRBJ2-2; TRBD2 matches 7 bases. The CDR3 loop spans 17 amino acids. J was trimmed by 8 bases and V by 3 bases; bases with no gene match: 15. In germline, CDR1 is SGHVS, CDR2 FQNEAQ. CDR3 nucleotides: TGTGCCAGCAGCTTTTTTCTCCCGGGAGGCGTATCGGGGGAGCTGTTTTTT. This sequence encodes CASSFFLPGGVSGELFF.

The rearrangement links TRBV7-2 to TRBJ1-1, with 11 bases lining up with TRBD1. V lost 7 bases to trimming and J lost 4 bases; unmatched junction nucleotides: 8. The CDR3 has 15 residues. From germline, CDR1 is SGHTA and CDR2 FQGNSA. The CDR3 DNA is TGTGCCAGCAACCTTGGACAGGGGGCTAGCACTGAAGCTTTCTTT. Translation: CASNLGQGASTEAFF.

DNA of the CDR3: TGTGCCAGCAGCGGAGGGTTAGCGGGGGGGCCGGAGACCCAGTACTTC. It specifies CASSGGLAGGPETQYF. This rearrangement joins TRBV9 to TRBJ2-5; 11 bases map to TRBD2. V lost 3 bases, J lost 5 bases, and 9 bases stayed unmatched. This CDR3 spans 16 amino acids. Germline V gene data show CDR1 as SGDLS and CDR2 as YYNGEE.

The chain carries TRBV20-1 and TRBJ2-7, with 8 bases that match TRBD2. This CDR3 has 14 amino acids. The germline V gene has CDR1 DFQATT and CDR2 SNEGSKA (reference sequence). J lost 7 bases, V lost 5 bases, and 13 bases had no gene match. This chain's CDR3 is CSAARSAGDVEQYF. The CDR3 DNA sequence: TGCAGTGCTGCACGGTCAGCGGGGGATGTTGAGCAGTACTTC.

This clonotype was seen more than once but under ten times. The rearrangement joins TRBV10-2 to TRBJ1-3; D might be TRBD1 (5 bases). This CDR3 comprises 15 residues. Trimming removed 4 bases at V and 1 base at J, with 11 bases between. CDR1 is WSHSY, CDR2 SAAADI, per germline. The CDR3 loop is CASSVGHSSGNTIYF. The DNA of the CDR3 is TGCGCCAGCAGTGTAGGACATTCTTCTGGAAACACCATATATTTT.

This clonotype was counted a single time. This chain connects TRBV7-3 to TRBJ1-1; no definite D call. Germline V gives CDR1 SGHTA, CDR2 FQGTGA. V was trimmed by 1 base and J by 6 bases, leaving 12 bases between them. The CDR3 is 14 amino acids. The CDR3 is CASSLKGGRAEAFF. Here the CDR3 DNA reads TGTGCCAGCAGCTTAAAGGGAGGGAGGGCTGAAGCTTTCTTT.

This clonotype was counted many times. The chain joins TRBV6-4 to TRBJ1-6; no definite D call. V was trimmed by 3 bases and J by 5 bases, leaving 5 bases between them. The CDR3 spans 13 residues. From germline, CDR1 is MRHNA and CDR2 SNTAGT. The CDR3 region is CASSETDNSPLHF. Here the CDR3 DNA reads TGTGCCAGCAGTGAAACCGATAATTCACCCCTCCACTTT.

The chain is built from TRBV10-3 and TRBJ1-2; D is uncertain. The V end was cut by 8 bases, the J end by 8 bases, with 15 bases between. The CDR3 is made up of 12 amino acids. In germline, CDR1 is ENHRY, CDR2 SYGVKD. CDR3 bases: TGTGCCATCGTTGACCCCAAGGGAGGCTACACCTTC. It is translated as CAIVDPKGGYTF.

The CDR3 DNA reads TGTGCCAGCGGACAGGGGAGCAATCAGCCCCAGCATTTT. Translation gives CASGQGSNQPQHF. The rearrangement joins TRBV2 to TRBJ1-5; TRBD1 aligns across 9 bases. The CDR3 length is 13 residues. The ends lost 8 bases at V and 1 base at J; junction bases unmatched: 0. From germline, CDR1 is SNHLY and CDR2 FYNNEI. Based on the CDR3 plus reference TRBV2 and TRBJ1-5, the full variable domain is EPEVTQTPSHQVTQMGQEVILRCVPISNHLYFYWYRQILGQKVEFLVSFYNNEISEKSEIFDDQFSVERPDGSNFTLKIRSTKLEDSAMYFCASGQGSNQPQHFGDGTRLSIL.

The rearrangement links TRBV6-6 to TRBJ2-7; D is unresolved. The CDR3 has 12 residues. Trimming removed 5 bases at V and 3 bases at J, with 8 bases between. The germline CDR1 and CDR2 sequences are MNHNY and SVGAGI (reference sequence). The CDR3 nucleotides read TGTGCCAGCAGTGAATTTGGCTACGAGCAGTACTTC. As protein: CASSEFGYEQYF.

The genes are TRBV29-1 and TRBJ1-4; tentatively, D is TRBD1 (5 bases). Germline V lookup: CDR1 SQVTM, CDR2 ANQGSEA. This CDR3 has 14 amino acids. V lost 6 bases to trimming and J lost 0 bases, with 11 bases between them. CDR3 nucleotide sequence: TGCAGCGTGGGGGATACTGCAACTAATGAAAAACTGTTTTTT. Amino acid sequence: CSVGDTATNEKLFF.

This clonotype was seen ten or more times. The rearrangement uses TRBV2 and TRBJ1-4, with 9 bases identical to TRBD1. Unmatched junction bases numbered 5, after V lost 6 bases and J lost 3 bases. The CDR3 sequence is 15 residues long. Germline V gene data show CDR1 as SNHLY and CDR2 as FYNNEI. Here the CDR3 DNA reads TGTGCCAGCAGGGCGGGACAGGGAGCTAATGAAAAACTGTTTTTT. Its protein product is CASRAGQGANEKLFF.

This clonotype was seen a few times. The J gene is TRBJ1-3, the V gene TRBV14; D is possibly TRBD1 (6 bases). V lost 4 bases and J lost 3, with 19 bases in between. In germline, CDR1 is SGHDN, CDR2 FVKESK. The CDR3 spans 17 residues. CDR3 protein: CASSLATGRNFGNTIYF. The CDR3 nucleotides read TGTGCCAGCAGCCTTGCCACAGGGAGGAACTTTGGAAACACCATATATTTT.

This clonotype has more than one count but fewer than ten. The rearrangement links TRBV7-2 to TRBJ2-5; 11 positions agree with TRBD2. CDR1 and CDR2 from the germline V gene are SGHTA and FQGNSA. The ends lost 5 bases at V and 4 bases at J; junction bases unmatched: 3. The CDR3 consists of 14 residues. CDR3 amino acids: CASSQTSGVETQYF. The CDR3 DNA sequence: TGTGCCAGCAGCCAGACTAGCGGGGTAGAGACCCAGTACTTC. Supplemented by reference TRBV7-2 and TRBJ2-5, the full variable domain reads GAGVSQSPSNKVTEKGKDVELRCDPISGHTALYWYRQSLGQGLEFLIYFQGNSAPDKSGLPSDRFSAERTGGSVSTLTIQRTQQEDSAVYLCASSQTSGVETQYFGPGTRLLVL.

This clonotype turned up a few times. DNA of the CDR3: TGCGCCAGCAGCTTACCTGGGGCTGAGAGTTCACCCCTCCACTTT. Protein product: CASSLPGAESSPLHF. This chain joins TRBV5-1 and TRBJ1-6; maybe TRBD1 (5 bases). The CDR3 covers 15 residues. Germline assignment: CDR1 SGHRS and CDR2 YFSETQ. The V gene lost 2 bases and the J gene lost 9 bases, with 15 bases spanning the gap. Based on the CDR3 plus reference TRBV5-1 and TRBJ1-6, the full variable domain is KAGVTQTPRYLIKTRGQQVTLSCSPISGHRSVSWYQQTPGQGLQFLFEYFSETQRNKGNFPGRFSGRQFSNSRSEMNVSTLELGDSALYLCASSLPGAESSPLHFGNGTRLTVT.

This clonotype was seen repeatedly, ten times or more. The chain joins TRBV10-3 to TRBJ1-2, with a tentative D call TRBD1 (6 bases). Germline assignment: CDR1 ENHRY and CDR2 SYGVKD. The CDR3 is 15 amino acids. V was clipped by 0 bases and J by 4 bases, with 12 bases between them. This chain's CDR3 is CAISESVGQTYGYTF. Here the CDR3 DNA reads TGTGCCATCAGTGAGTCTGTCGGACAGACCTATGGCTACACCTTC.